Below, 19 T cell receptor beta chains from the same sample are listed, as sequenced in a study of CXCR3-negative and CXCR3-positive naive CD8 T cells. The authors made the TRB cDNA libraries by 5' RACE using UMI labels. TCRdb re-called the 5' RACE reads, yielding one record per CDR3 amino acid sequence without DNA. The repertoire table contains over 45,000 distinct CDR3 sequences. The sample taken for sequencing was naive CXCR3- CD8+ T cells from blood. Regarding subset: CD45RO-CCR7+CD27+CD95- naive CD8+ T cells lacking CXCR3 (TNR3-). These receptors came from a human donor in good health. Some clones in this sample may be carry-over from other donors' samples.

V usage is TRBV10-2 and J usage is TRBJ2-3; without DNA, the TCRdb call of TRBD1 cannot be checked. CDR3 length: 14 residues. Germline V lookup: CDR1 WSHSY, CDR2 SAAADI. CDR3 region: CPTQRGPGTDTQYF.

This sequence joins TRBV28 and TRBJ2-2; TCRdb gives TRBD1 as the D gene, but with no DNA this cannot be confirmed. The CDR3 has 16 residues. CDR1 MDHEN and CDR2 SYDVKM come from the germline V gene. This CDR3 reads CASRLGDSRNTGELFF.

The chain uses TRBV28 and TRBJ2-3; TCRdb's D gene call, TRBD1, goes unchecked for lack of DNA. Germline V gene lookup returns CDR1 MDHEN and CDR2 SYDVKM. The CDR3 has 16 residues. CDR3 region: CASSHAPGQSTDTQYF.

The V call is TRBV14, the J call TRBJ2-7. Germline V CDR1 and CDR2: SGHDN, FVKESK. This CDR3 contains 14 residues. CDR3 sequence reads: CASSQRLSSYEQYF. The full variable domain, in which reference TRBV14 and TRBJ2-7 provide the parts outside the CDR3, is EAGVTQFPSHSVIEKGQTVTLRCDPISGHDNLYWYRRVMGKEIKFLLHFVKESKQDESGMPNNRFLAERTGGTYSTLKVQPAELEDSGVYFCASSQRLSSYEQYFGPGTRLTVT.

CDR3 region: CASTESSGWGGSNEQFF. This chain connects TRBV7-2 to TRBJ2-1; TCRdb returns TRBD2, unconfirmable since there is no DNA. This CDR3 is built from 17 residues. The germline CDR1 and CDR2 sequences are SGHTA and FQGNSA.

V is TRBV27 and J is TRBJ2-3; with no DNA, the TCRdb D assignment of TRBD1 cannot be verified. This CDR3 spans 14 amino acids. CDR1 and CDR2 from the germline V gene are MNHEY and SMNVEV (reference sequence). This CDR3 is CASKWGRGTDTQYF.

The V gene is TRBV29-1, the J gene TRBJ2-2; there is no DNA to check the TCRdb D call of TRBD2. CDR1 is SQVTM and CDR2 is ANQGSEA in the germline V gene. The CDR3 is made up of 13 amino acids. The CDR3: CSAAGGPTGELFF.

V and J are TRBV20-1 and TRBJ2-7. There are 17 residues in the CDR3. Germline V gene lookup returns CDR1 DFQATT and CDR2 SNEGSKA (reference sequence). Here the CDR3 reads CSARASFGSGMWYEQYF.

The chain is built from TRBV15 and TRBJ2-7; the TCRdb call, TRBD1, lacks DNA for checking. Germline loops: CDR1 LNHNV, CDR2 YYDKDF (reference sequence). The CDR3 is made up of 16 amino acids. The CDR3 is CATSRPWTGGLYEQYF.

The chain has TRBV7-9 and TRBJ2-5; checking the TCRdb D call of TRBD2 is not possible without DNA. This CDR3 is 14 amino acids long. In germline, CDR1 is SEHNR, CDR2 FQNEAQ (reference sequence). The CDR3 region is CASRLVGLEETQYF.

The rearrangement joins TRBV4-1 to TRBJ1-1; TCRdb names TRBD1, which stays unverified in the absence of DNA. This CDR3 region has 14 residues. The germline CDR1 and CDR2 sequences are MGHRA and YSYEKL. The CDR3 reads CASSQGDRDTEAFF.

V gene TRBV7-9 combines with J gene TRBJ2-7; there is no DNA to check the TCRdb D call of TRBD1. CDR1 is SEHNR, CDR2 FQNEAQ, per germline (reference sequence). The CDR3 loop spans 13 amino acids. The CDR3 region is CASSLWTGDEQYF. Using reference TRBV7-9 and TRBJ2-7 for the parts outside the CDR3, the full variable domain is DTGVSQNPRHKITKRGQNVTFRCDPISEHNRLYWYRQTLGQGPEFLTYFQNEAQLEKSRLLSDRFSAERPKGSFSTLEIQRTEQGDSAMYLCASSLWTGDEQYFGPGTRLTVT.

The chain has TRBV29-1 and TRBJ2-3; TCRdb calls TRBD2, which cannot be checked without DNA. Germline lookup yields CDR1 SQVTM and CDR2 ANQGSEA. The CDR3 spans 15 residues. CDR3 amino acids: CSVDLSSERTDTQYF.

The chain links TRBV4-3 to TRBJ2-1; TCRdb reports TRBD1, a call that lacks DNA to check it against. This CDR3 has 15 residues. Germline CDR1 LGHNA, CDR2 YSLEER. The CDR3 loop reads CASSQEGGDYNEQFF.

The chain is built from TRBV28 and TRBJ2-7; with no DNA, the TCRdb D assignment of TRBD1 cannot be verified. Germline V gives CDR1 MDHEN, CDR2 SYDVKM. The CDR3 is 14 amino acids. The CDR3 loop reads CASRMDRGLDEQYF. The variable domain in full, completed from reference TRBV28 and TRBJ2-7, reads DVKVTQSSRYLVKRTGEKVFLECVQDMDHENMFWYRQDPGLGLRLIYFSYDVKMKEKGDIPEGYSVSREKKERFSLILESASTNQTSMYLCASRMDRGLDEQYFGPGTRLTVT.

This sequence joins TRBV18 and TRBJ2-7. The CDR3 runs to 12 residues. Germline V gene lookup returns CDR1 KGHSH and CDR2 LQKENI. The CDR3 is CASSLIPYEQYF.

CDR3 region: CASSNLQGADTQYF. V gene TRBV21-1 combines with J gene TRBJ2-3; TCRdb picks TRBD1, but there is no DNA to check that call. TRBV21-1 is recorded as a pseudogene. CDR3 length equals 14 residues.

The chain uses TRBV29-1 and TRBJ2-7; no DNA is available, so the TRBD1 call from TCRdb remains unchecked. CDR1 and CDR2 (germline): SQVTM, ANQGSEA. The CDR3 extends over 12 amino acids. The CDR3 reads CSVERQDYEQYF.

The rearrangement uses TRBV29-1 and TRBJ1-1; the TCRdb call, TRBD1, lacks DNA for checking. Looked up from germline, CDR1 is SQVTM and CDR2 is ANQGSEA. The CDR3 totals 13 residues. The CDR3 here is CSVGTGLDTEAFF.